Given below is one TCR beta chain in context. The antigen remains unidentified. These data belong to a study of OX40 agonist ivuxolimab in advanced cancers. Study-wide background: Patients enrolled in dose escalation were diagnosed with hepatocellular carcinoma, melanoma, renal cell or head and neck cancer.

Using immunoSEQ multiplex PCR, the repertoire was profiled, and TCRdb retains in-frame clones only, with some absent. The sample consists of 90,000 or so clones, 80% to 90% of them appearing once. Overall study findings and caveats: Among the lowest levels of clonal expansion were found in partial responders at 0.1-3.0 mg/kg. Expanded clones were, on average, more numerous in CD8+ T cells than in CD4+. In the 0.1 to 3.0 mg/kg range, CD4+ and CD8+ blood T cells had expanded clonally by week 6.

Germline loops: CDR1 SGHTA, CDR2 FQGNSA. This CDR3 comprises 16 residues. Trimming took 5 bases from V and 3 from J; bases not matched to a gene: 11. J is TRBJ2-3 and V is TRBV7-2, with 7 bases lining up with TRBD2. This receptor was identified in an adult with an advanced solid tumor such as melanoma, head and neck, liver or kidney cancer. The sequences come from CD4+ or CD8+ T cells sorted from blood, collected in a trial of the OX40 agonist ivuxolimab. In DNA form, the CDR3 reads TGTGCCAGCAGCGCCGGGCGGGAGACGTGGACAGATACGCAGTATTTT. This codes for CASSAGRETWTDTQYF. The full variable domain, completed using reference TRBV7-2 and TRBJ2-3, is GAGVSQSPSNKVTEKGKDVELRCDPISGHTALYWYRQSLGQGLEFLIYFQGNSAPDKSGLPSDRFSAERTGGSVSTLTIQRTQQEDSAVYLCASSAGRETWTDTQYFGPGTRLTVL.